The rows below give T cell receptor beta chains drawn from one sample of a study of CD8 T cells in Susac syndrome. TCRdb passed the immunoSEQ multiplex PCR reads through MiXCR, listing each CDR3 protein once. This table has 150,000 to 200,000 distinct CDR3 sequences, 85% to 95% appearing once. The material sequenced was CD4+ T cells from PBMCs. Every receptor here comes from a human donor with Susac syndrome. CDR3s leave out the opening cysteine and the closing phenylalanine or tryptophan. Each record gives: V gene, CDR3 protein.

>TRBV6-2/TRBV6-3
ASSYSNSRNTGELF
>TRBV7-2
ASSARSRGGTDTQY
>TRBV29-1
SVGPRQNYGYT
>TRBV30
AWTIAGGDTQY
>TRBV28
ASRGRTGAHEQY
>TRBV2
ASSDREGMDEKLF
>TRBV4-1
ASSHGRTVSNYGYT
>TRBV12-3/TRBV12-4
ASSSATNRGEARETQY
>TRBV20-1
SARDPTGGGITEAF
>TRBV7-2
ASSVYRASGYT
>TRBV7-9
ASSPRASAGTQY
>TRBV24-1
ATSGSAGGYYNEQF
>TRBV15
ATSVARGATNEKLF
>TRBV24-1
ATSDPGLASNEQF
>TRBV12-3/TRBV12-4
ASSLAGPSNTQY
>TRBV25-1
ASSVGPETGSASPLH
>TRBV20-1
SASTGLSTDTQY
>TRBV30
AWSVVRVGYGYT
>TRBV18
ASSRTSGGRGTEAF
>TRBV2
ASSWAGRDNEQF
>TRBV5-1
ASSFFITGGTSLEQY
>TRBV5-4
ASSPGQVNEKLF